Below are 29 T cell receptor beta chains sequenced from a single sample in a study of cytomegalovirus exposure and HLA in healthy donors. The PCR employed 60 Vbeta primers together with 13 Jbeta primers. The protocol was immunoSEQ multiplex PCR, while the TCRdb copy is restricted to in-frame clones and leaves out a portion. The profile shows some 120,000 clones, less than 85% of them singletons. Material: PBMCs. The receptors here all came from a man younger than 30 in good health and CMV-seropositive.

This clone turned up a few times. V and J are TRBV10-2 and TRBJ2-3; TRBD2 aligns across 11 bases. This CDR3 has 15 amino acids. Germline V lookup: CDR1 WSHSY, CDR2 SAAADI. V was pared by 4 bases and J by 5 bases, with 5 bases of the junction left unmatched. The CDR3 sequence: CASSGGTSGGDTQYF. The CDR3, as DNA: TGCGCCAGCAGTGGAGGGACTAGCGGTGGAGATACGCAGTATTTT.

The genes are TRBV5-3 and TRBJ2-7; 7 positions agree with TRBD2. Being an ORF, TRBV5-3 has a function that is uncertain. The V gene end was trimmed by 7 bases and the J gene end by 6 bases; junction bases not matched to a gene: 13. CDR3 length: 14 amino acids. DNA of the CDR3: TGTGCCAGAGAAGGACTAGTCGAGGACTGCGAGCAGTACTTC. Amino acids: CAREGLVEDCEQYF.

This clone was recorded only once. The chain couples TRBV6-5 to TRBJ2-7; the D gene is possibly TRBD1 (5 bases). The CDR3 is 14 residues long. V lost 6 bases to trimming and J lost 4 bases, with 16 bases between them. The germline gives CDR1 MNHEY, CDR2 SVGAGI. The CDR3 here is CASRPPGLRYEQYF. The CDR3 coding sequence is TGTGCCAGCAGACCGCCAGGGTTAAGGTACGAGCAGTACTTC.

The rearrangement uses TRBV28 and TRBJ1-6; D gene ambiguous. This CDR3 comprises 14 residues. CDR1 and CDR2 (germline): MDHEN, SYDVKM. V dropped 6 bases and J dropped 5 bases, with 11 bases sitting between them. CDR3 amino acids: CASREGFDNSPLHF. The CDR3 nucleotides are TGTGCCAGCAGGGAGGGTTTCGATAATTCACCCCTCCACTTT.

This clone appeared a single time. This sequence joins TRBV2 and TRBJ1-3; perhaps TRBD1 as D (5 bases). Germline V gene data show CDR1 as SNHLY and CDR2 as FYNNEI. Deletions cut 8 bases from V and 3 bases from J, with 11 bases between. The CDR3 consists of 13 residues. In DNA, the CDR3 is TGTGCCAGCCCTGACAGAAGTGGAAACACCATATATTTT. It is translated as CASPDRSGNTIYF.

The J gene is TRBJ2-3, the V gene TRBV28; no definite D call. The CDR3 totals 17 residues. CDR1 and CDR2 from the germline V gene are MDHEN and SYDVKM. V was shortened by 6 bases and J by 0 bases, with 19 bases between the two germline ends. The DNA of the CDR3 is TGTGCCAGCAGAAGGTTCCTGGCGGCTTCTAGCACAGATACGCAGTATTTT. This sequence encodes CASRRFLAASSTDTQYF.

This rearrangement joins TRBV30 to TRBJ1-5, with a weak D call TRBD1 (5 bases). Germline V gene data show CDR1 as GTSNPN and CDR2 as SVGIG (reference sequence). This CDR3 is built from 14 residues. V was cut by 0 bases and J by 7 bases, with 13 bases left in between. The CDR3 DNA reads TGTGCCTGGAGTGTAGGGGTCGGGCGGCAGCCCCAGCATTTT. Amino acids: CAWSVGVGRQPQHF.

V usage is TRBV14 and J usage is TRBJ1-1; 7 bases match TRBD1. CDR3 length: 12 residues. Per the germline V gene, CDR1 is SGHDN and CDR2 is FVKESK. The trim removed 3 bases at V and 12 bases at J, leaving 7 bases unmatched. The CDR3 region has the DNA TGTGCCAGCAGCCAGTATGGCAGGGGGACTTTCTTT. As protein: CASSQYGRGTFF. The variable domain in full, with the rest retrieved from reference TRBV14 and TRBJ1-1, is EAGVTQFPSHSVIEKGQTVTLRCDPISGHDNLYWYRRVMGKEIKFLLHFVKESKQDESGMPNNRFLAERTGGTYSTLKVQPAELEDSGVYFCASSQYGRGTFFGQGTRLTVV.

On this clone: Other DNA sequences in this specimen translate into the identical CDR3. The chain employs TRBV18 and TRBJ2-5; a weak D match, TRBD2 (5 bases). This CDR3 has 13 residues. V was pared by 2 bases and J by 5 bases, with 9 bases between. Germline V gives CDR1 KGHSH, CDR2 LQKENI. The CDR3 bases are TGTGCCAGCTCACCATCGCCGGGGGAGACCCAGTACTTC. Translating gives CASSPSPGETQYF.

V gene TRBV19 combines with J gene TRBJ2-6; weak D call: TRBD1 (6 bases). This CDR3 is 16 amino acids long. The germline V gene encodes CDR1 LNHDA and CDR2 SQIVND (reference sequence). V dropped 8 bases and J dropped 1 base, with 15 bases sitting between them. For the CDR3, the DNA is TGTGCCAGTTCTCTACAGGGATATTCTGGGGCCAACGTCCTGACTTTC. Its translation: CASSLQGYSGANVLTF.

V gene TRBV30 combines with J gene TRBJ1-1; D possibly corresponds to TRBD1 (5 bases). Deletions cut 5 bases from V and 2 bases from J, with 12 bases between. Per germline, CDR1 GTSNPN and CDR2 SVGIG (reference sequence). The CDR3 covers 13 residues. The CDR3, as DNA: TGTGCCTGGGCGACAGAGGCAAACACTGAAGCTTTCTTT. Its translation: CAWATEANTEAFF.

This clone was detected only once. This chain's CDR3 is CASSYTGMTGASPLHF. The DNA of the CDR3 is TGTGCCAGCAGTTACACCGGGATGACAGGGGCTTCACCCCTCCACTTT. This rearrangement joins TRBV6-5 to TRBJ1-6; 8 bases fit TRBD1. The CDR3 is made up of 16 amino acids. V shed 2 bases, J shed 9 bases, and the junction held 9 bases outside the gene matches. Germline assignment: CDR1 MNHEY and CDR2 SVGAGI.

This clone has only a few counts. V usage is TRBV5-4 and J usage is TRBJ1-6; 8 nucleotides align to TRBD1. The CDR3 is 18 residues long. With 3 bases clipped from V and 0 bases from J, the junction kept 8 bases outside the gene matches. Germline CDR1 SGHNT, CDR2 YYREEE (reference sequence). The CDR3 here is CASSWTGSFSSYNSPLHF. The CDR3 DNA follows: TGTGCCAGCAGCTGGACAGGGAGTTTTAGCTCCTATAATTCACCCCTCCACTTT.

This chain joins TRBV7-9 and TRBJ2-7; D may be TRBD1 (6 bases). Germline CDR1 and CDR2: SEHNR and FQNEAQ (reference sequence). Trimming pared 3 bases from V and 0 bases from J, leaving 9 bases between. CDR3 length: 14 residues. The CDR3 bases are TGTGCCAGCAGCTTCGGGACATCCTCCTACGAGCAGTACTTC. Its translation: CASSFGTSSYEQYF.

This clone was picked up one time. The rearrangement links TRBV4-2 to TRBJ2-5, with TRBD1 identical over 7 bases. Germline lookup yields CDR1 LGHNA and CDR2 YNFKEQ. The CDR3 length is 14 residues. The J segment lost 5 bases and the V segment lost 1 base, leaving 4 bases of the junction unmatched. The CDR3 sequence is CASSQGQGGETQYF. CDR3 bases: TGTGCCAGCAGCCAAGGACAGGGTGGGGAGACCCAGTACTTC.

This sequence joins TRBV27 and TRBJ1-1, with D maybe TRBD1 (6 bases). Germline CDR1 reads MNHEY; CDR2 reads SMNVEV (reference sequence). The CDR3 loop spans 15 amino acids. Trimming removed 2 bases at V and 3 bases at J, with 13 bases between. CDR3 nucleotides: TGTGCCAGCAGTTTAGCAGGGGTGTTGGACACTGAAGCTTTCTTT. It specifies CASSLAGVLDTEAFF.

This chain links TRBV7-2 with TRBJ2-7; D ambiguous. The CDR3 runs 14 residues. Germline CDR1 SGHTA, CDR2 FQGNSA. The V gene lost 2 bases and the J gene lost 7 bases, with 15 bases spanning the gap. CDR3 protein: CASSLFENSWEQYF. CDR3 sequence (DNA): TGTGCCAGCAGCTTATTCGAGAACTCCTGGGAGCAGTACTTC.

The chain links TRBV30 to TRBJ2-7, with TRBD2 matching 10 bases. Trimming at V came to 1 base and at J to 1 base, leaving 4 bases not matched to a gene. The CDR3 runs to 15 residues. Germline V gene lookup returns CDR1 GTSNPN and CDR2 SVGIG (reference sequence). Here the CDR3 DNA reads TGTGCCTGGAGTGCCACGGGACTAGCGTCCTACGAGCAGTACTTC. This encodes CAWSATGLASYEQYF.

The rearrangement joins TRBV28 to TRBJ2-2, with a possible D match to TRBD1 (7 bases). This CDR3 contains 13 residues. Per germline, CDR1 MDHEN and CDR2 SYDVKM. V lost 7 bases to trimming and J lost 7 bases, with 13 bases between them. CDR3 region: CASTPQGGGELFF. Written as DNA, the CDR3 is TGTGCCAGCACCCCCCAGGGGGGCGGGGAGCTGTTTTTT.

The genes are TRBV28 and TRBJ1-5, with D tentatively TRBD1 (5 bases). Per germline, CDR1 MDHEN and CDR2 SYDVKM. The CDR3 length is 13 residues. Trimming stripped 4 bases from V and 8 bases from J, with 12 bases between. The CDR3 DNA reads as TGTGCCAGCAGTTCCGGCCAAGGGGAGCCCCAGCATTTT. Its translation is CASSSGQGEPQHF.

This rearrangement joins TRBV10-3 to TRBJ2-3; D perhaps matches TRBD2 (6 bases). The length of the CDR3 is 15 residues. Per germline, CDR1 ENHRY and CDR2 SYGVKD. V gave up 2 bases and J gave up 2 bases, with 11 bases separating them. The CDR3 DNA reads TGTGCCATCAGTGAGAGTAGCGGATTCACAGATACGCAGTATTTT. Translating it yields CAISESSGFTDTQYF.

J is TRBJ2-5 and V is TRBV5-4, with D possibly being TRBD2 (7 bases). V gave up 0 bases and J gave up 4 bases, with 13 bases separating them. Per germline, CDR1 SGHNT and CDR2 YYREEE (reference sequence). The CDR3 is 15 residues long. The CDR3 protein is CASSLAPGEGETQYF. The CDR3 coding sequence is TGTGCCAGCAGCTTGGCGCCAGGGGAGGGAGAGACCCAGTACTTC.

The V call is TRBV28, the J call TRBJ1-2; D is undetermined. V was clipped by 3 bases and J by 4 bases, with 9 bases between them. Germline V gives CDR1 MDHEN, CDR2 SYDVKM. The CDR3 length is 13 residues. CDR3 in amino acids: CASSFSAGYGYTF. DNA for the CDR3: TGTGCCAGCAGTTTCTCAGCGGGCTATGGCTACACCTTC.

J is TRBJ2-5 and V is TRBV28, with TRBD2 identical over 10 bases. Germline V lookup: CDR1 MDHEN, CDR2 SYDVKM. This CDR3 is 13 amino acids long. With 11 bases clipped from V and 5 bases from J, the junction kept 8 bases outside the gene matches. The chain's CDR3 is CALSSGGKETQYF. In DNA form, the CDR3 reads TGTGCCCTGAGTAGCGGGGGGAAGGAGACCCAGTACTTC. Together with reference TRBV28 and TRBJ2-5, the CDR3 gives the full variable domain: DVKVTQSSRYLVKRTGEKVFLECVQDMDHENMFWYRQDPGLGLRLIYFSYDVKMKEKGDIPEGYSVSREKKERFSLILESASTNQTSMYLCALSSGGKETQYFGPGTRLLVL.

This chain uses TRBV5-5 with TRBJ1-5, with D unresolved. The V gene lost 3 bases and the J gene lost 6 bases, with 16 bases spanning the gap. The CDR3 extends over 15 amino acids. Germline V gives CDR1 SGHKS, CDR2 YYEKEE (reference sequence). The CDR3 region has the DNA TGTGCCAGCAGCTCTGCCTCAGGCGTGGGTCAGCCCCAGCATTTT. It translates to CASSSASGVGQPQHF.

To note about this clone: A read error may account for a junction end that differs from germline. The chain recombines TRBV9 with TRBJ2-7, with 7 positions matching TRBD1. CDR3 length: 13 residues. CDR1 and CDR2 from the germline V gene are SGDLS and YYNGEE. CDR3 nucleotide sequence: TGTGCCAGCAGCGTAGAGGGTCCCGGGACAGTTCACTTC. Translation gives CASSVEGPGTVHF.

The V gene is TRBV7-8, the J gene TRBJ2-3; 14 bases line up with TRBD2. Germline V lookup: CDR1 SGHVS, CDR2 FQNEAQ. V shed 3 bases and J 2 bases; nucleotides not matched to a gene: 4. The length of the CDR3 is 17 residues. CDR3 region: CASSLRTSGGYTDTQYF. CDR3 sequence (DNA): TGTGCCAGCAGCTTGCGGACTAGCGGGGGGTACACAGATACGCAGTATTTT.

Details on this clone: A junction end diverges from the germline sequence, so it may reflect a read error. This chain links TRBV2 with TRBJ2-5; D perhaps matches TRBD1 (5 bases). CDR3 length equals 14 residues. Germline values: CDR1 SNHLY, CDR2 FYNNEI. This CDR3 reads CASSEQGWQETQHF. DNA of the CDR3: TGTGCCAGCAGTGAGCAGGGCTGGCAAGAGACCCAGCACTTC. Full variable domain (remainder filled in from reference TRBV2 and TRBJ2-5): EPEVTQTPSHQVTQMGQEVILRCVPISNHLYFYWYRQILGQKVEFLVSFYNNEISEKSEIFDDQFSVERPDGSNFTLKIRSTKLEDSAMYFCASSEQGWQETQHFGPGTRLLVL.

V gene TRBV5-1 combines with J gene TRBJ2-3; TRBD2 is a possible D gene (5 bases). V lost 7 bases to trimming and J lost 2 bases, with 11 bases between them. Germline loops: CDR1 SGHRS, CDR2 YFSETQ. CDR3 length: 13 residues. CDR3 DNA: TGCGCCAGCGCGAGGGTACACACAGATACGCAGTATTTT. Translating it yields CASARVHTDTQYF. Combining the CDR3 with reference TRBV5-1 and TRBJ2-3 gives the whole variable domain KAGVTQTPRYLIKTRGQQVTLSCSPISGHRSVSWYQQTPGQGLQFLFEYFSETQRNKGNFPGRFSGRQFSNSRSEMNVSTLELGDSALYLCASARVHTDTQYFGPGTRLTVL.